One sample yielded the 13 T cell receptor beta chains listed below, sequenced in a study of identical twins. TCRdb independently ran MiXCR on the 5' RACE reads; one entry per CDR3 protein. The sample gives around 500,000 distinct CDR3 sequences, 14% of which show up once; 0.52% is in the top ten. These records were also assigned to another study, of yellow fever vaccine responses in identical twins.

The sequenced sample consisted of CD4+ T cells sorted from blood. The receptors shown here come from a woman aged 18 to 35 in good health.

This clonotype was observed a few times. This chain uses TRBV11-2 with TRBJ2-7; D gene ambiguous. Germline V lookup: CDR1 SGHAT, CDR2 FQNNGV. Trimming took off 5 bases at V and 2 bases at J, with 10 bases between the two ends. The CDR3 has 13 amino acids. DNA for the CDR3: TGTGCCAGCAGCCCCGTCTCCGCCTACGAGCAGTACTTC. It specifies CASSPVSAYEQYF.

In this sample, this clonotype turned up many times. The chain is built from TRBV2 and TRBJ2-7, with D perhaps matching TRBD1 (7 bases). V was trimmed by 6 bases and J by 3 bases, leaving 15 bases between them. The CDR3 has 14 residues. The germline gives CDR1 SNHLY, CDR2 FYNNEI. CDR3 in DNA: TGTGCCAGCAGGGCGGGACAGATTATCTACGAGCAGTACTTC. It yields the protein CASRAGQIIYEQYF.

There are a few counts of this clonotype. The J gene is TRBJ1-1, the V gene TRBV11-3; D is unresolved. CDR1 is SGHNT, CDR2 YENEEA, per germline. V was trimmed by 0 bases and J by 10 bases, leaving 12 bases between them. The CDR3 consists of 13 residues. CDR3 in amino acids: CASSLDPGLPAFF. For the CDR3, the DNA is TGTGCCAGCAGCTTAGATCCGGGTCTCCCAGCTTTCTTT.

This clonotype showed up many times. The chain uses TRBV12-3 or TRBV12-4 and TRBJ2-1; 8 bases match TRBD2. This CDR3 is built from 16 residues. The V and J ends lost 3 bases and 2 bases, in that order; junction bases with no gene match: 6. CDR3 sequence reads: CASSLLSGSTYNEQFF. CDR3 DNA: TGTGCCAGCAGTTTGTTGAGCGGGAGTACCTACAATGAGCAGTTCTTC.

The CDR3 is CSARDSNKREKLFF. CDR3 sequence (DNA): TGCAGCGCCCGAGACAGTAATAAAAGGGAAAAACTGTTTTTT. The rearrangement joins TRBV29-1 to TRBJ1-4, with D possibly matching TRBD1 (5 bases). This CDR3 has 14 amino acids. With 7 bases removed from V and 8 bases from J, the gap between germline ends came to 20 bases. CDR1 and CDR2 from the germline V gene are SQVTM and ANQGSEA. The complete variable domain, with remaining parts taken from reference TRBV29-1 and TRBJ1-4, reads SAVISQKPSRDICQRGTSLTIQCQVDSQVTMMFWYRQQPGQSLTLIATANQGSEATYESGFVIDKFPISRPNLTFSTLTVSNMSPEDSSIYLCSARDSNKREKLFFGSGTQLSVL.

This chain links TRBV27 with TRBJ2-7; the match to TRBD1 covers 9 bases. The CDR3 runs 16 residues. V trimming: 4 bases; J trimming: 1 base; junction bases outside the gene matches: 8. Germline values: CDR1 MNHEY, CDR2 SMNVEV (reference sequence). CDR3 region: CASSSGDRVGSYEQYF. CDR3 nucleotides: TGTGCCAGCAGTTCGGGGGACAGGGTCGGGTCCTACGAGCAGTACTTC.

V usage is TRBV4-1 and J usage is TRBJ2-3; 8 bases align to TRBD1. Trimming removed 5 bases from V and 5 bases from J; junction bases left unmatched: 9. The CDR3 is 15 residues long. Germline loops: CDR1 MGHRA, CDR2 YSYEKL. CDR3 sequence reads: CASSGRGLNGDTQYF. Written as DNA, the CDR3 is TGCGCCAGCAGCGGCAGGGGGCTGAACGGAGATACGCAGTATTTT.

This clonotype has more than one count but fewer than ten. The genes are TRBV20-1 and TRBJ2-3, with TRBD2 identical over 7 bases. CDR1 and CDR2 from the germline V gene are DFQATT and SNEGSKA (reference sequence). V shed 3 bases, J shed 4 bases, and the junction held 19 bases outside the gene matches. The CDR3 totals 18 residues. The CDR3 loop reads CSASVVRGTPLEPDTQYF. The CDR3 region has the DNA TGCAGTGCTAGTGTGGTGCGGGGGACTCCCCTCGAGCCAGATACGCAGTATTTT.

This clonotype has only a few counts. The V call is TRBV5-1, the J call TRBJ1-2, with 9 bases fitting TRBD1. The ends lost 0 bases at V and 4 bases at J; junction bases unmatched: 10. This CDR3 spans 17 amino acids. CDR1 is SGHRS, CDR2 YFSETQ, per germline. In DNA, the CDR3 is TGCGCCAGCAGCTTGGGCGAGACAGGGGGTCGGAGCTATGGCTACACCTTC. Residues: CASSLGETGGRSYGYTF.

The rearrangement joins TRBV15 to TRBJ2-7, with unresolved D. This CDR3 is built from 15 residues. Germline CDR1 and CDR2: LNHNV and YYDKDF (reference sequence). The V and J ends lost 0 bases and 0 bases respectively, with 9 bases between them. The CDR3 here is CATSRDHGFSYEQYF. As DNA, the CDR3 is TGTGCCACCAGCAGAGATCACGGATTCTCCTACGAGCAGTACTTC.

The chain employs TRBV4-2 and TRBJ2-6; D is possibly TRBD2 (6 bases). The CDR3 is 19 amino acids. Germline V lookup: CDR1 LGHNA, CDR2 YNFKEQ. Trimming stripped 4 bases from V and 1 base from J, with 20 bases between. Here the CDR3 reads CASSLEGSQRSSGANVLTF. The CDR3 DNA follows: TGTGCCAGCAGCCTGGAGGGGTCGCAGCGATCATCTGGGGCCAACGTCCTGACTTTC.

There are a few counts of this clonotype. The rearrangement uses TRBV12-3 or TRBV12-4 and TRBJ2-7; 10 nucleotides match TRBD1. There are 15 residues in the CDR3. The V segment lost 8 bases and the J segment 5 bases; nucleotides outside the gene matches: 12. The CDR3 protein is CASRLWWTGGHEQYF. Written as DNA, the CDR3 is TGTGCCAGCCGACTTTGGTGGACAGGGGGTCACGAGCAGTACTTC.

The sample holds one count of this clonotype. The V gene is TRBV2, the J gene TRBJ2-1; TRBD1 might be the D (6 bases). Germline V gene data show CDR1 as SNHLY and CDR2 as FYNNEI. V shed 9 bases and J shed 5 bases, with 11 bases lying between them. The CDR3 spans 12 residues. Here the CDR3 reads CASNGQHNEQFF. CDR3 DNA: TGTGCCAGTAACGGACAGCACAATGAGCAGTTCTTC.